The TCR beta chain described here comes from a study of long-term antiretroviral therapy in people with HIV (dated by TCRdb to between 2021 and 2024). For the wider study: The earliest samples were collected about a decade before the 2015 WHO recommendation for immediate ART, when ART was typically delayed until CD4 counts fell. A retrospective serial study tested whether changes in peripheral blood TRB repertoire composition and diversity were associated with ART initiation and durable HIV suppression. The cohort contributed about 180 cryopreserved PBMC samples from 30 adults with confirmed HIV infection, collected serially over a mean of approximately six years (range 1-12). About 35% of the 30 participants with HIV were female. No cross-contamination during QIAcube processing was seen in test extractions of a monoclonal T-cell line run alongside around 34 polyclonal samples.

Participants were included only if at least one PBMC sample before ART initiation and at least two post-ART samples were available. Treatment was received in the United States of America by all participants with HIV. Cryopreserved samples of about 0.95-10 million PBMC were thawed and washed before DNA extraction. At the time of the earliest PBMC sample, participants with HIV were aged between roughly 20 and 54 years. Per participant, PBMC samples came from 1-4 timepoints prior to ART initiation and 2-8 timepoints following ART initiation, for a median of 7 samples. Serial HIV viral load, CD4+ T-cell count, ART history and demographic data were obtained for every participant. A Qiagen kit on a QIAcube was used to extract genomic DNA from unsorted PBMC, with samples processed in batches of 12. The immunoSEQ hsTCRB v3.0 assay was used at survey level resolution for TRB variable region sequencing. TRB sequencing targeted a depth of about 35,000-55,000 T-cell genomes per sample. An Illumina MiSeq with a v3 150-cycle kit was used to sequence the pooled TRB libraries. As for the original processing: Analysis of repertoires was carried out in R inside a reproducible Nextflow workflow spanning QC, data transformation and analysis. LymphoSeq2, an R package for exploring AIRR-Seq data, was used to implement the custom analyses. A handful of samples that yielded fewer than 5000 total TRB sequences were excluded, so that 200 or so HIV repertoires were analyzed. Among the roughly 200 retained HIV repertoires, 55 to 60 were collected before ART initiation and more than 120 after ART initiation. Each repertoire was downsampled to 5000 TRB nucleotide sequences, and summary statistics were averaged across 100 downsampling iterations. Only TRB sequences with CDR3 regions of at least seven amino acids were retained for analysis. Two measures captured diversity: a Shannon entropy-derived clonality score and the Gini coefficient. In the repertoire networks, any two of the top 5000 CDR3 amino acid sequences were linked whenever the two sequences differed by an edit distance of one. Antigen specificity groups and MHC restriction were predicted for TRB CDR3 amino acid sequences with GLIPH2. To flag known associations with CMV, EBV, HIV or tissue antigens, CDR3 amino acid sequences were compared against VDJdb and McPAS-TCR. Pre-ART, post-ART and control groups were compared with Wilcoxon signed-rank tests and Holm-Bonferroni correction. In its TCRdb copy, this immuneACCESS table keeps in-frame sequences only and misses some clones. Where compared with another copy, unresolved V genes explain less than half of these, and the others have no known cause. The V and J calls and clone size are taken from that table; D and trimming were inferred from the DNA. The sample includes about 21,000 clones, with roughly 80% observed a single time. 5.6% of the sample belongs to the ten largest clones.

This clone was recorded a few times. There is no known antigen for this receptor. Base qualities are not recorded, but no much larger clone differs from it by a single base. The research as a whole found: A significant increase in TRB diversity was found to be associated with ART initiation, although TRB diversity was observed to remain significantly below that of transplant donor controls even after long-term ART. HIV repertoires had narrower CDR3 length ranges than controls, and the network structure suggested an antigen-experienced repertoire that shifted only slightly toward naive after ART. Expanded TRB clones identified before ART initiation dominated the repertoire across all time points, though the dominance fluctuated and decreased in many PLHIV after ART. Owing to limited PBMC availability, only the TCR beta chain was sequenced, without alpha chain pairing. Unsorted PBMC were profiled instead of sorted CD4+ and CD8+ T cells because pre-ART samples had limited cell numbers. Inferences about post-ART repertoire changes were limited because no data were available on ART adherence, viral resistance or therapy changes. The samples span the years 2004 to 2017, and the ART regimens used at that time may not be as effective as current regimens.

The CDR3 contains 15 residues, cysteine and phenylalanine counted. Of all the DNA, just the CDR3 is kept, 45 bases in frame from base 1. From a lookup of the germline V gene (reference sequence), CDR1 and CDR2 are MNHEY and SMNVEV. V is pruned by 6 bases and J by 3 bases, leaving 11 bases of the junction without a gene match. The receptor chain draws on TRBV27 and TRBJ2-7, and 7 junction bases match TRBD2. This sequence was found in a woman aged 25 to 39 with HIV. Specimen: unsorted PBMCs, collected 0.2 years after starting antiretroviral therapy. In nucleotides, the sequence is TGTGCCAGCAGCGTAGGTAGCGGGTCCGTCTACGAGCAGTACTTC. Its coded protein is CASSVGSGSVYEQYF.